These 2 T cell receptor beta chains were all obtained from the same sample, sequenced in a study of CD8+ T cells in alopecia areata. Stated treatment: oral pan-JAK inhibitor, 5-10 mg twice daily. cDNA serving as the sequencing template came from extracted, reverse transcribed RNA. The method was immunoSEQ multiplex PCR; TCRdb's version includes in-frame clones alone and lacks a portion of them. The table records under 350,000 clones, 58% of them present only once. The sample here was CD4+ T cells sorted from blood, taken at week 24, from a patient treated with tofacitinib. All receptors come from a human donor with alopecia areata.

This chain's CDR3 is CSARATTNEKLFF. As DNA, the CDR3 is TGCAGCGCTAGGGCTACAACTAATGAAAAACTGTTTTTT. The V call is TRBV29-1, the J call TRBJ1-4; no clear D gene. The CDR3 has 13 residues. CDR1 is SQVTM and CDR2 is ANQGSEA in the germline V gene. V was clipped by 7 bases and J by 0 bases, with 9 bases between them.

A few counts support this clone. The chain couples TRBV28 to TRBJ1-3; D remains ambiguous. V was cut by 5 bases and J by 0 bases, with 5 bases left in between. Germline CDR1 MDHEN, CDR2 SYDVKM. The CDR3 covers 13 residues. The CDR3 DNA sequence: TGTGCCAGCAGTAGGGACTCTGGAAACACCATATATTTT. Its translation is CASSRDSGNTIYF.